This T cell receptor beta chain appears in the sequencing data of a study of graft-versus-host responses after intestinal transplantation. This clone was recorded a few times. Between the trimmed V and J ends, which lost 2 bases and 3 bases, there was a span of 16 bases. This CDR3 region has 15 residues. CDR1 and CDR2 (germline): SQVTM, ANQGSEA. Assay: immunoSEQ multiplex PCR; the TCRdb copy retains only in-frame clones and omits some. The sample lists about 24,000 clones, roughly 43% seen once, with over 0.55% in the top ten. Here the sequenced sample was alloreactive CD4+ T cells from a mixed lymphocyte reaction culture, taken before intestinal transplant. Subset specified: CFSE-low proliferating T cells sorted from roughly six-day pre-transplant mixed lymphocyte reaction (GvH or HvG direction). The chain links TRBV29-1 to TRBJ1-1, with a tentative D call TRBD1 (6 bases). This sequence was found in a human patient who received an intestinal transplant. CDR3 nucleotide sequence: TGCAGCGTTGAACACTGGGACATCCGAGACACTGAAGCTTTCTTT. Its protein is CSVEHWDIRDTEAFF.